These T cell receptor beta chains were read from a single sample in a study of CD8+CD57+ T cells in acquired aplastic anemia. Each CDR3 protein gets one entry after TCRdb re-called the reads with MiXCR. The sample lists approximately 380,000 distinct CDR3 sequences, under 80% occurring once. Source material: sorted CD4+, CD8+, or CD8+CD57+ T cells (not recorded which) from PBMCs. These receptors came from a human donor in good health, serving as a control. Each CDR3 is given with its conserved first and last residue. The D gene is left open where the match is weak. The size entry is marked missing in some rows and otherwise reads once, few, many or a size class.

TRBV2,TRBJ1-1,-,-,TGTGCCAGCAGAAGACCGGGACCCAGCTTGAACACTGAAGCTTTCTTT,CASRRPGPSLNTEAFF
TRBV7-7,TRBJ2-5,-,-,TGTGCTAGCAGCTACGGGGGCGAGGGGATACGCAGTATTCAGTACTTC,CASSYGGEGIRSIQYF
TRBV5-1,TRBJ2-5,-,many,TGCGCCAGCAGCTTGGAACAGGGAGAGACCCAGTACTTC,CASSLEQGETQYF
TRBV7-2,TRBJ2-5,-,-,TGTGCCAGCAGCTTAGATCGGGTAGGGTGGCAGACCCAGTACTTC,CASSLDRVGWQTQYF
TRBV24-1,TRBJ2-5,TRBD1,few,TGTGCCACCAGGAGTGGGCAGGGGGCATCGGAGACCCAGTACTTC,CATRSGQGASETQYF
TRBV3-2,TRBJ1-1,-,many,TGTGCCAGCAGCCAGGACGGGGGAGAAGCTTTCTTT,CASSQDGGEAFF
TRBV6-1,TRBJ1-2,-,-,TGTGCCAGCACCGATTTGCGGGGTGGCTACACCTTC,CASTDLRGGYTF
TRBV5-1,TRBJ2-7,TRBD1,-,TGCGCCAGCAGCTTCCGGGACAGGGGGGGCGAGCAGTACTTC,CASSFRDRGGEQYF
TRBV7-2,TRBJ2-3,TRBD2,-,TGTGCCAGCAGCGCGACAGCGGGGGATACGCAGTATTTT,CASSATAGDTQYF
TRBV5-1,TRBJ2-1,TRBD2,many,TGCGCCAGCAGCCGGACTAGCGGGGGGGCCGTGAATGAGCAGTTCTTC,CASSRTSGGAVNEQFF
TRBV20-1,TRBJ1-5,TRBD1,-,TGCAGTGCTAAAGGACAAACCGGGACAGGGGGCTTTCAGCCCCAGCATTTT,CSAKGQTGTGGFQPQHF
TRBV2,TRBJ1-2,-,few,TGTGCCAGCAGTGAGTACGGGCTGGGGACTGGCTACACCTTC,CASSEYGLGTGYTF
TRBV9,TRBJ2-7,TRBD2,-,TGTGCCAGCAGCCAATCCAGGGCACGACTAGCGGGTAACGAGCAGTACTTC,CASSQSRARLAGNEQYF
TRBV9,TRBJ2-7,-,-,TGCGCCAGCAGCGTGGCTGCAGCGGGCACGTACGAGCAGTACTTC,CASSVAAAGTYEQYF
TRBV15,TRBJ1-2,-,few,TGTGCCACCAGCTCATCGGGGTATGGCTACACCTTC,CATSSSGYGYTF
TRBV2,TRBJ1-2,-,-,TGTGCCAGCAGAGAAAATCGACAAGACCTCAACTATGGCTACACCTTC,CASRENRQDLNYGYTF
TRBV9,TRBJ2-1,-,-,TGTGCCAGCAGCGGATATGGCTACTATGACCAGTTCTTC,CASSGYGYYDQFF
TRBV9,TRBJ1-2,TRBD1,-,TGTGCCAGCAGCGTCGTGGACAGGGGGCTCGGCTCCTTC,CASSVVDRGLGSF
TRBV12-3/TRBV12-4,TRBJ2-7,-,many,TGTGCCAGCATGGGAAAAACACGATTCTCCTACGAGCAGTACTTC,CASMGKTRFSYEQYF
TRBV19,TRBJ1-2,-,-,TGTGCCAGTAGCACATACCGGCCGAACAGTCGCTATGGTTACGCCTTC,CASSTYRPNSRYGYAF
TRBV29-1,TRBJ2-2,-,many,TGCAGCGGCAAGACAGGACAACGGGAGCTGTTTTTT,CSGKTGQRELFF
TRBV12-3/TRBV12-4,TRBJ1-4,-,-,TGTGCCAGCAACTTGGATGGACTGAACAATGAAAAACTGTTTTTT,CASNLDGLNNEKLFF
TRBV2,TRBJ2-7,TRBD1,few,TGTGCCAGCAGTGGCCAGGGACAGTTCCCCTCTTGG,CASSGQGQFPSW
TRBV12-3/TRBV12-4,TRBJ2-1,-,once,TGTGCCAGCAGGATTGGGACAAACAATGAGCAGTTCTTC,CASRIGTNNEQFF
TRBV7-3,TRBJ1-3,-,-,TGTGCCAGCAGCTTTCACCTCCTACTCTCTGGGAACACCATATATTTT,CASSFHLLLSGNTIYF
TRBV10-2,TRBJ1-1,-,-,TGTGCCAGCAGTTTGCCGGACAGAAGGAACACTGAAGCTTTCTTT,CASSLPDRRNTEAFF
TRBV2,TRBJ1-1,TRBD1,-,TGTGCCAGCAGGCAGGGACAGCCTCAGGATACAGCTTTCTTT,CASRQGQPQDTAFF
TRBV5-6,TRBJ2-1,TRBD2,-,TGTGCCAGCAGCCAGCCCAGCGGGGGGGCAGGTGAGCAGTTCTTC,CASSQPSGGAGEQFF
TRBV7-3,TRBJ1-2,-,-,TGTGCTAGGCTTGGGGGTCCCGAAGGGAGCTACCCCTTC,CARLGGPEGSYPF
TRBV11-2,TRBJ2-3,TRBD2,-,TGTGCCAGCAGCGTCGGGACTAGCGGGGCTTTCACAGATACGCAGTATTTT,CASSVGTSGAFTDTQYF
TRBV6-2/TRBV6-3,TRBJ2-7,TRBD1,many,TGTGCCAGCAGGGCCGTGGGGACAGGGGTCGACGAGCAGTACTTC,CASRAVGTGVDEQYF
TRBV5-1,TRBJ2-2,-,-,TGCGCCAGCAGCGTGACGGGCGGCACCGGGGAGCTGTTTTTT,CASSVTGGTGELFF
TRBV5-1,TRBJ1-2,-,-,TGCGCCAGCAGCACAGACAGGAGCTACTACTTC,CASSTDRSYYF
TRBV7-2,TRBJ2-1,TRBD2,many,TGTGCCAGCAGCATGACTAGCGGGGGGGACGGCAATGAGCAGTTCTTC,CASSMTSGGDGNEQFF
TRBV7-2,TRBJ2-3,-,-,TGTGCCAGCAGCTTAGCCCCCCGACTGAGCGGAAGCACAGATACGCAGTATTTT,CASSLAPRLSGSTDTQYF
TRBV27,TRBJ2-5,-,many,TGTGCCAGCAGTAGGGCAAAAGGGACCCAGTACTTC,CASSRAKGTQYF
TRBV15,TRBJ1-6,-,-,TGTGCCAGCAGCATCAGACAAGGAGGCAATTCACCCCTCCACTTT,CASSIRQGGNSPLHF
TRBV7-2,TRBJ1-1,-,-,TGCGCCAGCAGCCAAGATAACAGCATTAACACAGAAGCTTTCTTT,CASSQDNSINTEAFF
TRBV6-2/TRBV6-3,TRBJ2-7,TRBD2,many,TGTGCCAGCATCGACGGGACTAGCGGTAACTATGGGGTCTACGAGCAGTACTTC,CASIDGTSGNYGVYEQYF
TRBV11-2,TRBJ2-2,-,-,TGTGCCAGCACCCGACAGTGTGGTCTCACCGGGGAGCTGTTTTTT,CASTRQCGLTGELFF